This TCR beta chain was obtained from a study of blood T cells in healthy people across ages. Study findings and constraints: Naive T cell percentage by flow cytometry tracked strongly with beta diversity.

Germline assignment: CDR1 SQVTM and CDR2 ANQGSEA. This CDR3 is built from 13 residues. J gave up 5 bases and V 7 bases, and 8 bases lay outside the gene matches. This clonotype has ten or more counts. What it recognizes is unknown. Through a sample-barcoded 5' primer and a J-beta primer mix, a second PCR was run for roughly 6 to 11 cycles. MiXCR, run by TCRdb on the 5' RACE reads, gives a single entry per CDR3 protein. The data contain some 1.6 million distinct CDR3 sequences, roughly 30% of them seen just once; the ten biggest clones take up 11%. The genes are TRBV29-1 and TRBJ2-1; TRBD1 aligns across 7 bases. Source material: blood. The sequence was obtained from a woman in her thirties in good health. This CDR3 reads CSGPGQNNNEQFF. CDR3 sequence (DNA): TGCAGCGGTCCGGGACAGAACAACAATGAGCAGTTCTTC.